The next 23 T cell receptor beta chains were all read from a single sample in a study of T cells in Graves' hyperthyroidism and ophthalmopathy. RNA transcripts provided the source from which TCR beta CDR3 regions were amplified. First-round RT-PCR targeting the TCR CDR3 was performed with the HTBI primer set. TCRdb used MiXCR to reprocess the multiplex PCR reads, holding one entry per CDR3 protein. Of a few hundred thousand distinct CDR3 sequences detected, 15% to 19% appear once; the ten largest clones hold roughly 6.6%. Material: blood. The receptors come from a woman aged 25-40 years with Graves' hyperthyroidism.

This clonotype was found many times. The rearrangement joins TRBV7-9 to TRBJ2-7; D is unresolved. CDR1 and CDR2 (germline): SEHNR, FQNEAQ (reference sequence). V was pared by 4 bases and J by 6 bases, with 16 bases between. The CDR3 extends over 14 amino acids. This CDR3 reads CASSSTGRWGEQYF. CDR3 DNA sequence: TGTGCCAGCAGCTCCACTGGACGTTGGGGCGAGCAGTACTTC.

This clonotype was detected only once. The chain employs TRBV4-1 and TRBJ1-1, with D maybe TRBD1 (5 bases). Germline-derived CDR1 and CDR2 are MGHRA and YSYEKL. The V end lost 4 bases, the J end lost 4 bases, and 10 bases lay between the germline ends. The CDR3 has 13 amino acids. The CDR3 bases are TGCGCCAGCAGCCGAAGTGGGGGCACTGAAGCTTTCTTT. Translating gives CASSRSGGTEAFF.

This clonotype was observed a handful of times. The chain employs TRBV4-2 and TRBJ2-5, with TRBD2 matching 11 bases. Germline CDR1 and CDR2: LGHNA and YNFKEQ. The CDR3 totals 16 residues. The V and J ends lost 0 bases and 0 bases, in that order; junction bases with no gene match: 0. The CDR3 DNA is TGTGCCAGCAGCCAAGAGACTAGCGGGAACCAAGAGACCCAGTACTTC. It codes for CASSQETSGNQETQYF.

This clonotype has ten or more counts. The chain combines TRBV7-9 with TRBJ2-7; 8 bases agree with TRBD2. Trimming cost V 2 bases and J 3 bases; bases outside gene matches: 15. The CDR3 runs to 18 residues. The germline V gene has CDR1 SEHNR and CDR2 FQNEAQ (reference sequence). The CDR3 DNA follows: TGTGCCAGCAGCTTATCCGGGGGTGCGTCTAGCGGGTTCTACGAGCAGTACTTC. Protein sequence: CASSLSGGASSGFYEQYF.

The rearrangement links TRBV20-1 to TRBJ1-5, with unresolved D. This CDR3 contains 13 residues. With 4 bases removed from V and 3 bases from J, the gap between germline ends came to 10 bases. Germline-derived CDR1 and CDR2 are DFQATT and SNEGSKA (reference sequence). CDR3 amino acids: CSAKPDDNQPQHF. The CDR3 region has the DNA TGCAGTGCTAAACCGGACGACAATCAGCCCCAGCATTTT.

This clonotype was seen repeatedly, ten times or more. The chain employs TRBV10-3 and TRBJ2-7; 8 bases line up with TRBD1. The CDR3 runs 12 residues. J lost 6 bases, V lost 8 bases, and 6 bases had no gene match. The germline CDR1 and CDR2 sequences are ENHRY and SYGVKD. CDR3 sequence: CAIGQGQIEQYF. CDR3 nucleotides: TGTGCCATCGGACAGGGTCAGATCGAGCAGTACTTC.

This clonotype occurred a few times. The chain employs TRBV4-1 and TRBJ2-1; D may be TRBD1 or TRBD2 (5 bases each). The V and J ends lost 1 base and 4 bases respectively, with 17 bases between them. The CDR3 length is 17 residues. CDR1 MGHRA and CDR2 YSYEKL come from the germline V gene. The CDR3 DNA reads as TGCGCCAGCAGCCAAGCACGGGGCAAGTCTCCTTACAATGAGCAGTTCTTC. Protein sequence: CASSQARGKSPYNEQFF.

Ten or more counts support this clonotype. The chain couples TRBV5-1 to TRBJ2-1; the D is unclear. The V end was cut by 5 bases, the J end by 7 bases, with 16 bases between. CDR3 length: 14 amino acids. In germline, CDR1 is SGHRS, CDR2 YFSETQ. The CDR3 loop is CASSSEVDGNEQFF. In DNA, the CDR3 is TGCGCCAGCAGTTCTGAAGTGGATGGGAATGAGCAGTTCTTC.

This clonotype appeared many times. This chain joins TRBV7-9 and TRBJ2-2, with D possibly matching TRBD2 (5 bases). Germline CDR1 reads SEHNR; CDR2 reads FQNEAQ (reference sequence). Trimming took 2 bases from V and 4 from J, leaving 11 bases between them. The CDR3 is 15 amino acids. CDR3 nucleotides: TGTGCCAGCAGCTTACAGCCCGCGGGCACCGGGGAGCTGTTTTTT. Translation: CASSLQPAGTGELFF.

This chain connects TRBV5-1 to TRBJ1-1, with a possible D match to TRBD1 (6 bases). V was pared by 0 bases and J by 0 bases, with 21 bases between. This CDR3 has 19 amino acids. Germline CDR1 and CDR2: SGHRS and YFSETQ. The CDR3 protein is CASSLVGGRGGPMNTEAFF. Here the CDR3 DNA reads TGCGCCAGCAGCTTGGTGGGGGGACGAGGGGGGCCCATGAACACTGAAGCTTTCTTT.

This chain connects TRBV18 to TRBJ2-7; no clear D. The CDR3 is 16 residues long. Trimming pared 5 bases from V and 2 bases from J, leaving 19 bases between. In germline, CDR1 is KGHSH, CDR2 LQKENI. Written as DNA, the CDR3 is TGTGCCAGCTCATCGGCCCGGGTGCCGTTAACCTACGAGCAGTACTTC. The encoded protein is CASSSARVPLTYEQYF. Complete variable domain (other parts from reference TRBV18 and TRBJ2-7): NAGVMQNPRHLVRRRGQEARLRCSPMKGHSHVYWYRQLPEEGLKFMVYLQKENIIDESGMPKERFSAEFPKEGPSILRIQQVVRGDSAAYFCASSSARVPLTYEQYFGPGTRLTVT.

This clonotype was counted many times. This rearrangement joins TRBV30 to TRBJ2-7; TRBD1 aligns across 7 bases. This CDR3 has 14 amino acids. Unmatched junction bases numbered 9, after V lost 1 base and J lost 6 bases. Germline lookup yields CDR1 GTSNPN and CDR2 SVGIG (reference sequence). CDR3 in DNA: TGTGCCTGGAGTGCAGGGACAGCGGCACTCGAGCAGTACTTC. Protein: CAWSAGTAALEQYF.

Ten or more counts support this clonotype. This chain uses TRBV29-1 with TRBJ2-1; 8 bases agree with TRBD2. This CDR3 contains 16 residues. Trimming took 4 bases from V and 5 from J; bases not matched to a gene: 13. CDR1 is SQVTM, CDR2 ANQGSEA, per germline. The CDR3 coding sequence is TGCAGCGTTGGAGCGGGAGAAAGGGTACGCGACAATGAGCAGTTCTTC. Protein product: CSVGAGERVRDNEQFF.

This clonotype appeared many times. The CDR3 protein is CASRERGADGYTF. As DNA, the CDR3 is TGTGCCAGCAGGGAGAGGGGGGCGGATGGCTACACCTTC. The chain employs TRBV12-3 or TRBV12-4 and TRBJ1-2; a possible D gene is TRBD1 (6 bases). Trimming shortened V by 6 bases and J by 6 bases, and 14 bases separated the two germline ends. The CDR3 is 13 amino acids.

The chain carries TRBV7-9 and TRBJ1-1; D gene unclear. CDR1 is SEHNR and CDR2 is FQNEAQ in the germline V gene (reference sequence). The CDR3 is 15 amino acids. V was clipped by 1 base and J by 1 base, with 10 bases between them. CDR3 nucleotides: TGTGCCAGCAGCTTAGTCTCTAGCAGGAACACTGAAGCTTTCTTT. Its protein is CASSLVSSRNTEAFF.

This clonotype was observed at least ten times. The rearrangement uses TRBV28 and TRBJ2-7, with TRBD2 matching over 15 bases. CDR3 length: 20 residues. V dropped 2 bases and J dropped 3; count of bases not matched to a gene: 14. Germline V gives CDR1 MDHEN, CDR2 SYDVKM. As DNA, the CDR3 is TGTGCCAGCAGTTTACGTAAAAGAGGGACTAGCGGGAGGTCAGACTACGAGCAGTACTTC. Translating it yields CASSLRKRGTSGRSDYEQYF.

This clonotype was found a few times. J is TRBJ2-7 and V is TRBV10-1; TRBD2 matches at 10 bases. V lost 2 bases and J lost 10; bases outside the gene matches: 2. Germline CDR1 reads WNHNN; CDR2 reads SYGVQD (reference sequence). This CDR3 has 12 amino acids. The CDR3 sequence is CASSEASGSQYF. As DNA, the CDR3 is TGCGCCAGCAGTGAGGCTAGCGGGAGTCAGTACTTC.

This clonotype was picked up many times. The V gene is TRBV11-2, the J gene TRBJ2-1, with a possible D match to TRBD1 (6 bases). Germline-derived CDR1 and CDR2 are SGHAT and FQNNGV. The CDR3 is made up of 16 amino acids. With 2 bases removed from V and 1 base from J, the gap between germline ends came to 12 bases. CDR3 sequence (DNA): TGTGCCAGCAGCTTATTAGGGGGTTTATCCTACAATGAGCAGTTCTTC. Its protein product is CASSLLGGLSYNEQFF.

This clonotype was seen many times. V and J are TRBV12-3 or TRBV12-4 and TRBJ2-7; D gene unclear. This CDR3 comprises 13 residues. With 5 bases removed from V and 2 bases from J, the gap between germline ends came to 10 bases. Here the CDR3 DNA reads TGTGCCAGCAGTCCCGAGATAACCTACGAGCAGTACTTC. The encoded protein is CASSPEITYEQYF.

This clonotype was counted ten times or more. The CDR3 region has the DNA TGCAGTGCTAGTCCGGCAGGGAGGGCAGCAGATACGCAGTATTTT. Protein: CSASPAGRAADTQYF. The chain combines TRBV20-1 with TRBJ2-3; 7 bases fit TRBD2. The germline gives CDR1 DFQATT, CDR2 SNEGSKA (reference sequence). Trimming took 3 bases from V and 4 from J; bases not matched to a gene: 10. This CDR3 spans 15 amino acids.

This clonotype was seen many times. CDR3 DNA: TGTGCCAGCAGCTTAAACCAGCGGACCACTGAGCAGTTCTTC. It yields the protein CASSLNQRTTEQFF. This chain joins TRBV7-2 and TRBJ2-1, with D possibly TRBD2 on 5 matching bases. Germline V lookup: CDR1 SGHTA, CDR2 FQGNSA. The CDR3 runs to 14 residues. Trimming removed 2 bases from V and 9 bases from J, with 14 bases in between. The full variable domain, its missing parts supplied by reference TRBV7-2 and TRBJ2-1, is GAGVSQSPSNKVTEKGKDVELRCDPISGHTALYWYRQSLGQGLEFLIYFQGNSAPDKSGLPSDRFSAERTGGSVSTLTIQRTQQEDSAVYLCASSLNQRTTEQFFGPGTRLTVL.

This clonotype was counted ten times or more. The rearrangement links TRBV7-6 to TRBJ2-5, with no clear D. CDR1 and CDR2 from the germline V gene are SGHVS and FNYEAQ. The CDR3 is 16 amino acids. V lost 2 bases to trimming and J lost 5 bases, with 18 bases between them. CDR3 sequence reads: CASSLTSGELGETQYF. CDR3 DNA: TGTGCCAGCAGCTTAACATCAGGCGAACTTGGGGAGACCCAGTACTTC.

This clonotype occurred many times. V gene TRBV29-1 combines with J gene TRBJ2-1; TRBD2 agrees at 8 bases. Trimming took 7 bases from V and 3 from J; bases not matched to a gene: 17. The CDR3 loop spans 17 amino acids. Germline V gene lookup returns CDR1 SQVTM and CDR2 ANQGSEA. The chain's CDR3 is CSAAGVGFSGNYNEQFF. The CDR3 nucleotides are TGCAGCGCCGCTGGGGTCGGGTTTAGCGGGAACTACAATGAGCAGTTCTTC.